This T cell receptor beta chain was identified during a study of CD4 T cells in relation to SARS-CoV-2 and coronaviruses. General study points: Monoreactive clones expanded significantly more to SARS-CoV-2 than crossreactive clones did.

Turning to this clone: Antigen specificity is unknown.

Unexposed donor CD4+ T cells date from about 2010-2019, before the COVID-19 pandemic. CD4+ T cells were isolated from the cells after around eleven days of culture. Cells permitting, SARS-CoV-2 S/N and four cold-coronavirus spikes were tested on unexposed-donor CD4+ T cells. PBMCs were plated at a few million per well in IL-2-containing medium. Fresh IL-2 medium replaced half the medium on days 3 and 7. Assay: immunoSEQ multiplex PCR; the TCRdb copy retains only in-frame clones and omits some. The top ten clones hold about 16% of a sample with 15,000 to 20,000 clones, around three quarters of them seen once. Germline CDR1 KGHSH, CDR2 LQKENI. This CDR3 region has 14 residues. V shed 4 bases and J shed 8 bases, with 15 bases lying between them.

The chain couples TRBV18 to TRBJ2-1, with a possible D match to TRBD1 (5 bases). The sample consisted of CD4+ T cells from PBMCs, cultured in vitro. This receptor was taken from a human donor in good health. CDR3 region: CASSLNLQVHEQFF. The DNA of the CDR3 is TGTGCCAGCTCACTCAATCTACAGGTACATGAGCAGTTCTTC.